This entry describes one T cell receptor beta chain. This sample stems from a study of blood T cell repertoires in COVID-19. Overall study: T cells, B-cell-depleted T cells, or PBMCs provided the cDNA or gDNA that served as material.

Germline assignment: CDR1 MNHNS and CDR2 SASEGT. V was clipped by 3 bases and J by 4 bases; unmatched bases: 6. This CDR3 has 15 amino acids. This table comes from immunoSEQ multiplex PCR, and its TCRdb copy is limited to in-frame clones, with some not included. The profile shows roughly 200,000 clones, 78% of them singletons. Material: peripheral blood. The V and J genes are TRBV6-1 and TRBJ2-7, with 10 bases identical to TRBD1. The TCR was taken from a woman older than 75 with active or convalescent COVID-19. The CDR3 spells CASSDGTGEGYEQYF. CDR3 bases: TGTGCCAGCAGTGACGGGACAGGGGAAGGTTACGAGCAGTACTTC.